Listed below are T cell receptor beta chains from one sample, sequenced in a study of CD8 T cells in ankylosing spondylitis. TCRdb reanalysed the 5' RACE reads using MiXCR and keeps one entry per CDR3 protein. This sample has fewer than 80,000 distinct CDR3 sequences, with over 4% found just once. Sequenced input: blood, either unsorted or a sorted T cell fraction (not recorded which). The receptors derive from a male donor with ankylosing spondylitis or in good health (not recorded which). Each CDR3 is given with its conserved first and last residue. D genes are given only for firm matches. Clone size is given for some rows only: seen once, a few or many times, or a class if the clone is expanded.

abundance,d_gene,j_gene,v_gene,CDR3nt,CDR3aa
many,-,TRBJ2-5,TRBV7-6,TGTGCCAGCAGTTCTAGGGGACAACAAGAGACCCAGTACTTC,CASSSRGQQETQYF
many,TRBD1,TRBJ1-2,TRBV20-1,TGCAGTGCTAGGGAAGGACAGGATATTAACTATGGCTACACCTTC,CSAREGQDINYGYTF
-,-,TRBJ2-7,TRBV28,TGTACCAGCAGTACACGACTGGACTCCTACGGGCAGTACTTC,CTSSTRLDSYGQYF
many,-,TRBJ2-7,TRBV7-3,TGTGCCAGCAGCCCTAGGGACACAGGCTACGAGCAGTACTTC,CASSPRDTGYEQYF
many,-,TRBJ2-1,TRBV24-1,TGTGCCACCAGTGATTTTAAGGCCTACAATGAGCAGTTCTTC,CATSDFKAYNEQFF
few,-,TRBJ2-7,TRBV5-1,TGCGCCAGCAGCGTCGACTTTGACGCGCAGTACTTC,CASSVDFDAQYF
many,TRBD2,TRBJ2-2,TRBV20-1,TGCAGTGCTAGAGTTGGACTAGCGGGGGACGCGAACACCGGGGAGCTGTTTTTT,CSARVGLAGDANTGELFF
-,-,TRBJ1-5,TRBV7-1,TGTAGTCTTGGGGGGGTGCCCCAGCATTTT,CSLGGVPQHF
many,-,TRBJ1-2,TRBV20-1,TGCAGTGCGGGGTCGGGGGACTATGGCTACACCTTC,CSAGSGDYGYTF
many,TRBD1,TRBJ2-7,TRBV7-8,TGTGCCAGCAGCCTGATCCCGACAGGGATGGTGCGCGAGCAGTACTTC,CASSLIPTGMVREQYF
many,TRBD2,TRBJ2-1,TRBV6-4,TGTGCCAGCAGTGCGGGTGGGCTAGCGGTGAAGAACAATGAGCAGTTCTTC,CASSAGGLAVKNNEQFF
many,-,TRBJ2-3,TRBV7-9,TGTGCCAGCAGCCTCCCTAGGGCAGATACGCAGTATTTT,CASSLPRADTQYF
many,-,TRBJ1-1,TRBV7-9,TGTGCCAGCAGCCCCGCCCCCAGGGACACTGAAGCTTTCTTT,CASSPAPRDTEAFF
many,-,TRBJ1-5,TRBV4-1,TGCGCCAGCAGCCAAGTTAGTTCAGAAAATCAGCCCCAGCATTTT,CASSQVSSENQPQHF
many,-,TRBJ2-7,TRBV28,TGTGCCAGCAGTTTCGTCCGGGGCAGCTCCTACGAGCAGTACTTC,CASSFVRGSSYEQYF
many,-,TRBJ2-3,TRBV19,TGTGCCAGTAGTATTCGAGATACGCAGTATTTT,CASSIRDTQYF
many,TRBD2,TRBJ2-1,TRBV12-5,TGTGCTAGTGGTTTGGCGGGACTAGCGGGGTCTGAGCAGTTCTTC,CASGLAGLAGSEQFF
many,-,TRBJ2-1,TRBV29-1,TGCAGCGTTGAGGATCAGGGGCCGAGCTCCTACAATGAGCAGTTCTTC,CSVEDQGPSSYNEQFF
many,-,TRBJ1-1,TRBV5-1,TGCGCCAGCAGCCCCGACAGCGCGAACACTGAAGCTTTCTTT,CASSPDSANTEAFF
many,-,TRBJ1-5,TRBV20-1,TGCAGTGCCCAACTCGAGGATAAGGGCAATCAGCCCCAGCATTTT,CSAQLEDKGNQPQHF
many,-,TRBJ1-5,TRBV7-2,TGTGCCAGCAGCTTCGACCGACAGGGCAATCAGCCCCAGCATTTT,CASSFDRQGNQPQHF
-,-,TRBJ2-5,TRBV20-1,TGCAGTGCTCCGACTTCGTACCAAGAGACCCAGTACTTC,CSAPTSYQETQYF
many,-,TRBJ2-3,TRBV5-1,TGCGCCAGCAGCTTGGAGCCGGATACGCAGTATTTT,CASSLEPDTQYF
many,-,TRBJ1-1,TRBV20-1,TGCAGTGCTAGAGATGAAGGGCTCAGCACTGAAGCTTTCTTT,CSARDEGLSTEAFF
many,-,TRBJ2-1,TRBV7-2,TGTGCCAGCAGCTTAGCGGACCAGAATGAGCAGTTCTTC,CASSLADQNEQFF
many,-,TRBJ2-5,TRBV5-1,TGCGCCAGCAGCCGCGGCTGGGGAGAGACCCAGTACTTC,CASSRGWGETQYF
many,TRBD1,TRBJ1-2,TRBV7-3,TGTGCCAGCAGCTCGCATCCGGGACAGCCAACGAACTATGGCTACACCTTC,CASSSHPGQPTNYGYTF
many,-,TRBJ2-3,TRBV7-6,TGTGCCAGCAGCTCCGGGCCGAGCACAGATACGCAGTATTTT,CASSSGPSTDTQYF
many,TRBD2,TRBJ2-2,TRBV12-3/TRBV12-4,TGTGCCAGCCTGGGGTTGGGACTAGCGGGGGGTTCGAACACCGGGGAGCTGTTTTTT,CASLGLGLAGGSNTGELFF
many,TRBD2,TRBJ2-5,TRBV2,TGTGCCAGCAGTGAAACTAGCGGGGAAGAGACCCAGTACTTC,CASSETSGEETQYF
many,TRBD1,TRBJ1-6,TRBV12-3/TRBV12-4,TGTGCCAGCAGTACAAACCGGGACAGGAATAATTCACCCCTCCACTTT,CASSTNRDRNNSPLHF
many,TRBD2,TRBJ2-7,TRBV20-1,TGCAGTGCTAGAGGAGGGAGACTAGCGGGGGTGAGCTCCTACGAGCAGTACTTC,CSARGGRLAGVSSYEQYF
many,TRBD1,TRBJ2-1,TRBV28,TGTGCCAGCAGTAGACAGGGAATTTTTTCTCCCGAAGACAATGAGCAGTTCTTC,CASSRQGIFSPEDNEQFF
many,-,TRBJ2-7,TRBV7-9,TGTGCCACCCCAGGGCAGTTCTACTACCACGAGCAGTACTTC,CATPGQFYYHEQYF
many,-,TRBJ2-6,TRBV6-5,TGTGCCAGCAGTTTTACGGGCGATGGGGCCAACGTCCTGACTTTC,CASSFTGDGANVLTF
many,-,TRBJ2-7,TRBV6-5,TGTGCCAGCAGTCGTACAGGGCTCGAGCAGTACTTC,CASSRTGLEQYF
many,TRBD1,TRBJ2-1,TRBV6-2/TRBV6-3,TGTGCCAGCAGCCACGGGACAGGGGGCTACAATGAGCAGTTCTTC,CASSHGTGGYNEQFF
many,TRBD1,TRBJ1-4,TRBV20-1,TGCAGTGTTCCGACAGGGGCGGGCGAAAAACTGTTTTTT,CSVPTGAGEKLFF
-,TRBD1,TRBJ2-1,TRBV11-2,TGTGCCAGCAGCGCGGACAGGGGAAATAATGAGCAGTTCTTC,CASSADRGNNEQFF
few,-,TRBJ2-5,TRBV7-2,TGTGCCAGCAGCTTATCGGCCCAAGGGACCCAGTACTTC,CASSLSAQGTQYF
many,-,TRBJ2-2,TRBV4-2,TGTGCCAGCAGCCCGACCACCACCGGGGAGCTGTTTTTT,CASSPTTTGELFF
many,-,TRBJ2-5,TRBV11-2,TGTGCCAGCAACCTGCTCGGGGGGCTGGAGACCCAGTACTTC,CASNLLGGLETQYF
many,-,TRBJ1-6,TRBV6-4,TGTGCCAGCAGGATCGGACGGGGATGGGAAAATTCACCCCTCCACTTT,CASRIGRGWENSPLHF
many,-,TRBJ2-1,TRBV4-1,TGCGCCAGCAGCCAAATTCTAGTCACGTACAATGAGCAGTTCTTC,CASSQILVTYNEQFF
many,-,TRBJ1-2,TRBV5-1,TGCGCCAGCAGCCGCGGATTCGCGACTGACTATGGCTACACCTTC,CASSRGFATDYGYTF
many,-,TRBJ2-1,TRBV10-3,TGTGCCATCAGGTACTCGGACGTTTACAATGAGCAGTTCTTC,CAIRYSDVYNEQFF
many,-,TRBJ2-6,TRBV4-1,TGCGCCAGCAGCCAAGACGGGGCGGGCTCTGGGGCCAACGTCCTGACTTTC,CASSQDGAGSGANVLTF
many,TRBD2,TRBJ2-3,TRBV5-1,TGCGCCAGCAGCTTGGTCACTAGCGCCGGCACAGATACGCAGTATTTT,CASSLVTSAGTDTQYF
many,-,TRBJ2-7,TRBV7-3,TGTGCCAGCAGTCCCGGGGGCCCCCACGAGCAGTACTTC,CASSPGGPHEQYF
many,-,TRBJ1-5,TRBV9,TGTGCCAGCAGCGTAGGGCCAGACAGCAATCAGCCCCAGCATTTT,CASSVGPDSNQPQHF
many,-,TRBJ1-3,TRBV29-1,TGCAGCGTTGTGCCTAGCTCTGGAAACACCATATATTTT,CSVVPSSGNTIYF
many,TRBD2,TRBJ2-3,TRBV20-1,TGCACCCTAGCGGACCCTCGCACAGATACGCAGTATTTT,CTLADPRTDTQYF
many,TRBD1,TRBJ2-5,TRBV27,TGTGCCAGCAGAGGATCGACAGGGAGCCAAGAGACCCAGTACTTC,CASRGSTGSQETQYF
many,TRBD2,TRBJ2-1,TRBV6-5,TGTGCCAGCAGTTACTCCCGGGAGGACTTCACTAGGGATGAGCAGTTCTTC,CASSYSREDFTRDEQFF